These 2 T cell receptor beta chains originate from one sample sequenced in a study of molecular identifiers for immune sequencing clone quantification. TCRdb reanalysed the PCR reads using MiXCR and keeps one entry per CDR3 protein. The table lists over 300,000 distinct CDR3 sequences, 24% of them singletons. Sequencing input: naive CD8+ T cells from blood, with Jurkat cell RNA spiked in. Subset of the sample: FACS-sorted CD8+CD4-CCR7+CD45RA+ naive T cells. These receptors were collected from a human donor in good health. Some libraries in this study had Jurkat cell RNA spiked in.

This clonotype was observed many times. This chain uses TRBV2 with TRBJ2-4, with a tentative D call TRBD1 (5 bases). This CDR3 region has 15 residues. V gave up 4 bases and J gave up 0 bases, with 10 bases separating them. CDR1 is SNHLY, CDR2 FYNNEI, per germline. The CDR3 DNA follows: TGTGCCAGCAGTGGGGGCAGTATAGCCAAAAACATTCAGTACTTC. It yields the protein CASSGGSIAKNIQYF. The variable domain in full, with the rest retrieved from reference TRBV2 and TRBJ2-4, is EPEVTQTPSHQVTQMGQEVILRCVPISNHLYFYWYRQILGQKVEFLVSFYNNEISEKSEIFDDQFSVERPDGSNFTLKIRSTKLEDSAMYFCASSGGSIAKNIQYFGAGTRLSVL.

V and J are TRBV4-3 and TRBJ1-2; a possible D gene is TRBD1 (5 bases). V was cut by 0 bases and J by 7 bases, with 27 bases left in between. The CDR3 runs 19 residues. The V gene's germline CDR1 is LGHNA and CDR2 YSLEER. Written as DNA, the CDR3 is TGCGCCAGCAGCCAAGAGTGGGGAGACAGATCTGGGTCGGGCGGTGGCTACACCTTC. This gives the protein CASSQEWGDRSGSGGGYTF.